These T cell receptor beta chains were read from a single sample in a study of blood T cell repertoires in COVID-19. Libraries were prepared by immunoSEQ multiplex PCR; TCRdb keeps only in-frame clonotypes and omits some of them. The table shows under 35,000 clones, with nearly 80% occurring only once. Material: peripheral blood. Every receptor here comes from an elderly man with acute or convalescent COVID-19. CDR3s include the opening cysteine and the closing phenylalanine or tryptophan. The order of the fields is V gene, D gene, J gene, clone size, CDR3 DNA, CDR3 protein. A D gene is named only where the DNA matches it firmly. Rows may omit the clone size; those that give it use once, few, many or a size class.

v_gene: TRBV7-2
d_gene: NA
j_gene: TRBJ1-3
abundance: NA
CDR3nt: TGTGCCAGCAGCTTAGACAGGGTCTCTGGAAACACCATATATTTT
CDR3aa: CASSLDRVSGNTIYF

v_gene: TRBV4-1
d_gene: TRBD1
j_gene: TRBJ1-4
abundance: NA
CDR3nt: TGCGCCAGCAGCCAAGGGGACAGAATTCCAACTAATGAAAAACTGTTTTTT
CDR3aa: CASSQGDRIPTNEKLFF

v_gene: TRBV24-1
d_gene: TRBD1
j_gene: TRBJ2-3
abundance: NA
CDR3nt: TGTGCCACCAGTGACCCGGGACAGGGGCCAGATACGCAGTATTTT
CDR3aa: CATSDPGQGPDTQYF

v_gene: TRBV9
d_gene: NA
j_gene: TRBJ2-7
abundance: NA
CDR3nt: TGTGCCAGCAGCGCAGGAATTTCCTACGAGCAGTACTTC
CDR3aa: CASSAGISYEQYF

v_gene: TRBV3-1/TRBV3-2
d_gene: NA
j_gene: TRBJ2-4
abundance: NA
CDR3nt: TGTGCCAGCAGCCAAGTTCCGGGACAAGCCAAACACTTC
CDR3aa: CASSQVPGQAKHF

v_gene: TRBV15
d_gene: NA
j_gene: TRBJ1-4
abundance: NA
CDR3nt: TGTGCCACCAGCAGTCGGAGGGTCGGTGAAAAACTGTTTTTT
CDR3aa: CATSSRRVGEKLFF

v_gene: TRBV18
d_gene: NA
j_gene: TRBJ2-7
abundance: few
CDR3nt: TGTGCCAGCTCACTCCCGCCTAGGAGCTCCTACGAGCAGTACTTC
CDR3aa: CASSLPPRSSYEQYF

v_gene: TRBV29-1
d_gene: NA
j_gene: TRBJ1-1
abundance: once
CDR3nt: TGCAGCGTTGTGACAGGGAACACTGAAGCTTTCTTT
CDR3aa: CSVVTGNTEAFF

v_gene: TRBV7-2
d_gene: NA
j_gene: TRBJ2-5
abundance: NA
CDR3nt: TGTGCCAGCACTCAGGGGGGAGAGACCCAGTACTTC
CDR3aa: CASTQGGETQYF

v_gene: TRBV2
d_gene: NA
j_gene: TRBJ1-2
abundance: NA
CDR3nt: TGTGCCAGCAGTGAACGCCAGGTATATGGCTACACCTTC
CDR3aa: CASSERQVYGYTF

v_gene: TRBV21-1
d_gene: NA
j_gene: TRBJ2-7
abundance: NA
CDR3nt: TGTGCCAGCAGCAAAGGGTGGTTCTTCCCGGGACTAGCGGGGGTTCCAACCTACGAGCAGTACTTC
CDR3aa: CASSKGWFFPGLAGVPTYEQYF

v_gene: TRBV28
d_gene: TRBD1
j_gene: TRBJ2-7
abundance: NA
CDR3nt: TGTGCCAGCAGTTTACCCGGGACAGGGCCGGGGGAGCAGTACTTC
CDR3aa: CASSLPGTGPGEQYF

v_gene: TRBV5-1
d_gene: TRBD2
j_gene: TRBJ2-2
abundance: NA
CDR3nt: TGCGCCAGCAGCTTAGATACAGGGACTAGCCGAACCGGGGAGCTGTTTTTT
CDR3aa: CASSLDTGTSRTGELFF

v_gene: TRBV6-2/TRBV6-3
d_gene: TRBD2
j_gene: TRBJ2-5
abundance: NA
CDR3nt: TGTGCCAGCAGCCCGACTAGCGGGATTGAGACCCAGTACTTC
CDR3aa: CASSPTSGIETQYF

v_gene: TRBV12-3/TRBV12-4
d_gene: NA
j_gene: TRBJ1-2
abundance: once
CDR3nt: TGTGCCAGCAGATCGACAGTGAACTATGGCTACACCTTC
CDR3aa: CASRSTVNYGYTF

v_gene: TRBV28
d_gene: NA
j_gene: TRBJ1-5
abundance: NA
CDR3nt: TGTGCCAGCAAATCGAGCAATCAGCCCCAGCATTTT
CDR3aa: CASKSSNQPQHF

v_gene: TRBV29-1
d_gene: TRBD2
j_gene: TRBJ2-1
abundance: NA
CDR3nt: TGCAGCGTCCCTACGGGACTAGCGGGGAACAATGAGCAGTTCTTC
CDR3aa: CSVPTGLAGNNEQFF

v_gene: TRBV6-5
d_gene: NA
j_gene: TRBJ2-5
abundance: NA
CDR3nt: TGTGCCAGCAGTCGGACCCCGAGGGTGACCCAGTACTTC
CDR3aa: CASSRTPRVTQYF

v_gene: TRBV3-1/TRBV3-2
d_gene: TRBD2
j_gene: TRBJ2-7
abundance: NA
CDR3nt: TGTGCCAGCAGCCAAGAGCGTGCGACTAGCGGTAACGCCTACGAGCAGTACTTC
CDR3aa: CASSQERATSGNAYEQYF

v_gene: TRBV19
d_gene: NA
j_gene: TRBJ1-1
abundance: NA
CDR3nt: TGTGCCAGTAGTATTCGGGGTAGGAACACTGAAGCTTTCTTT
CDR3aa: CASSIRGRNTEAFF

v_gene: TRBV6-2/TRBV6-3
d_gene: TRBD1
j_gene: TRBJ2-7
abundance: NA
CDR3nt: TGTGCCAGCAGTGCAAGACAGGGACCCTACGAGCAGTACTTC
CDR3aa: CASSARQGPYEQYF

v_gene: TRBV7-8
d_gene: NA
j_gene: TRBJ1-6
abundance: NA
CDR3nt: TGTGCCAGCAGCTTAGCTGCCAGCTCCTATAATTCACCCCTCCACTTT
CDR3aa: CASSLAASSYNSPLHF